This TCR beta chain stems from a study of spatial heterogeneity in lung cancer. Overall study findings and caveats: The study estimated roughly 7% alpha and about 13% beta chain coverage of tumor T cells. Tumor mutation count correlated with how many alpha and beta TCRs expanded intratumorally.

This clonotype was recorded at least ten times. The antigen is not known. TCRdb passed the 5' RACE reads through MiXCR, listing each CDR3 protein once. The sample shows around 20,000 distinct CDR3 sequences, 2.8% of them seen only once. Noted time point: sample taken at primary tumor resection. Samples were obtained from approximately 72 donors, all untreated early-stage non-small cell lung cancer patients. The sample here was lung tumor tissue, taken at surgery. The TCR originated in a male donor with early-stage non-small cell lung cancer.

CDR3 protein: CAWRGRTYEQYF. CDR3 coding DNA: TGTGCCTGGAGGGGCAGGACCTACGAGCAGTACTTC. This chain links TRBV30 with TRBJ2-7, with D unresolved. Trimming removed 3 bases at V and 2 bases at J, with 8 bases between. CDR3 length: 12 residues. Germline V gives CDR1 GTSNPN, CDR2 SVGIG (reference sequence).